This T cell receptor beta chain emerged from a study of glioma-infiltrating T cells. The iRepertoire nested amplicon-rescue multiplex PCR amplified TCR alpha and beta CDR3s from RNA. For one-step reverse transcription and amplification, about 90-400 ng of tissue mRNA or PBMC total RNA was used. Via MiXCR, TCRdb re-called the multiplex PCR reads, giving one row per CDR3 protein. The sample lists about 180,000 distinct CDR3 sequences; under 55% were seen once. A note on this clonotype: The antigen remains unidentified. Its ends do not fully match the called genes, so a read error is possible.

Regarding the study as a whole: Non-neoplastic patients had below-expected tissue-blood divergence, while all gliomas exceeded expectation. Only very few CDR3 sequences appeared in both tissue and blood.

The germline V gene has CDR1 SGHRS and CDR2 YFSETQ. There are 15 residues in the CDR3. The TCR originated in a human donor with low-grade glioma or glioblastoma, undergoing nonglioma brain surgery, or in good health (not recorded which). This chain uses TRBV5-1 with TRBJ2-4, with D possibly being TRBD1 (5 bases). The sample taken for sequencing was glioma tissue, nonneoplastic brain tissue, or PBMCs (not recorded which). The DNA for the CDR3 is TGCGCCAGCAGCCCATCGACAGTAGCCAAAAACGTTCAGTACTTC. This gives the protein CASSPSTVAKNVQYF.